A selection of T cell receptor beta chains follows, all from one sample in a study of long-term antiretroviral therapy in people with HIV. Libraries were prepared by immunoSEQ multiplex PCR; TCRdb keeps only in-frame clonotypes and omits some of them. The sample consists of 20,000 to 25,000 clones, roughly 87% of them appearing once. The source was unsorted PBMCs, collected 0.3 years after starting antiretroviral therapy. Receptors originate from a man aged 45 to 65 with HIV. Each CDR3 is given with its conserved first and last residue. D genes are given only for firm matches. Clone size is stated in some rows and not others, as once, few, many or a class when expanded.

clone_size	v_call	j_call	d_call	cdr3_aa	cdr3_nt
NA	TRBV4-3	TRBJ1-6	NA	CASSQEFDGNSYNSPLHF	TGCGCCAGCAGCCAAGAATTCGACGGCAACTCCTATAATTCACCCCTCCACTTT
NA	TRBV28	TRBJ2-7	NA	CASKWASSYEQYF	TGTGCCAGCAAATGGGCGAGCTCCTACGAGCAGTACTTC
NA	TRBV7-9	TRBJ1-1	TRBD1	CASSLAGQGGYTEAFF	TGTGCCAGCAGCTTAGCGGGACAGGGAGGGTACACTGAAGCTTTCTTT
once	TRBV11-2	TRBJ1-4	NA	CASSFTAINEKLFF	TGTGCCAGCAGCTTCACAGCCATTAATGAAAAACTGTTTTTT
NA	TRBV7-9	TRBJ1-2	TRBD1	CASSLAGTGAGYTF	TGTGCCAGCAGCTTAGCCGGGACAGGGGCTGGCTACACCTTC
NA	TRBV28	TRBJ2-2	NA	CASYSPGETTGELFF	TGTGCCAGCTACTCACCAGGGGAGACCACCGGGGAGCTGTTTTTT
NA	TRBV5-5	TRBJ2-7	NA	CASSHGTPSHLPAGEQYF	TGTGCCAGCAGCCACGGGACCCCCAGCCACCTCCCGGCGGGTGAGCAGTACTTC
NA	TRBV7-2	TRBJ2-2	NA	CASSSRDGLAGELFF	TGTGCCAGCAGCTCCCGGGACGGGCTGGCGGGGGAGCTGTTTTTT
NA	TRBV25-1	TRBJ2-5	NA	CASSQQTAGTWETQYF	TGTGCCAGCAGTCAACAGACAGCAGGGACCTGGGAGACCCAGTACTTC
NA	TRBV5-4	TRBJ2-2	TRBD2	CASSSDWAGGSNTGELFF	TGTGCCAGCAGCTCCGACTGGGCGGGAGGGTCGAACACCGGGGAGCTGTTTTTT
NA	TRBV4-1	TRBJ2-1	NA	CASSPAQRVSYNEQFF	TGCGCCAGCAGCCCAGCCCAGCGGGTCTCCTACAATGAGCAGTTCTTC
NA	TRBV7-9	TRBJ2-3	TRBD2	CASSSPSGGPLSDTQYF	TGTGCCAGCAGCTCCCCTAGCGGGGGCCCGCTATCAGATACGCAGTATTTT
NA	TRBV11-2	TRBJ1-6	NA	CASSLDGARNSPLHF	TGTGCCAGCAGCTTAGATGGGGCCCGTAATTCACCCCTCCACTTT
NA	TRBV19	TRBJ2-4	NA	CASSIAPTLIQYF	TGTGCCAGTAGTATTGCTCCGACCCTTATTCAGTACTTC
NA	TRBV7-8	TRBJ2-1	TRBD2	CASSFLGLAGVF	TGTGCCAGCAGCTTCCTAGGACTAGCGGGCGTCTTC
NA	TRBV7-9	TRBJ1-2	NA	CASSLPYGYTF	TGTGCCAGCAGCTTACCCTATGGCTACACCTTC
NA	TRBV18	TRBJ1-4	NA	CASSPLNVGVANEKLFF	TGTGCCAGCTCACCTCTGAACGTGGGGGTGGCTAATGAAAAACTGTTTTTT
NA	TRBV4-3	TRBJ2-2	TRBD1	CASSQDRTGRNTGELFF	TGCGCCAGCAGCCAAGATCGGACAGGGAGAAACACCGGGGAGCTGTTTTTT
medium-sized	TRBV15	TRBJ2-2	TRBD2	CATSTPERETGELFF	TGTGCCACCAGCACCCCCGAGCGGGAAACCGGGGAGCTGTTTTTT
NA	TRBV28	TRBJ1-1	NA	CASKPNSGLRAFF	TGTGCCAGCAAACCGAACTCGGGACTTAGGGCTTTCTTT
NA	TRBV5-6	TRBJ2-4	NA	CASSLRGRLNIQYF	TGTGCCAGCAGTTTGAGGGGACGCTTAAACATTCAGTACTTC
NA	TRBV28	TRBJ2-6	NA	CASSLSGGVNVLTF	TGTGCCAGCAGTTTATCCGGGGGAGTCAACGTCCTGACTTTC
NA	TRBV25-1	TRBJ2-5	TRBD2	CASSGFIQAGAYQETQYF	TGTGCCAGCAGTGGTTTTATTCAAGCGGGAGCGTACCAAGAGACCCAGTACTTC
NA	TRBV5-1	TRBJ1-5	NA	CASSPGVWSGNQPQHF	TGCGCCAGCAGCCCAGGGGTATGGTCGGGCAATCAGCCCCAGCATTTT
NA	TRBV11-2	TRBJ2-7	NA	CASSSGLSAYEQYF	TGTGCCAGCAGCTCCGGACTCTCTGCCTACGAGCAGTACTTC
NA	TRBV5-1	TRBJ1-5	NA	CASSSTGSGSPQHF	TGCGCCAGCAGCTCCACAGGGTCGGGATCGCCCCAGCATTTT
NA	TRBV5-4	TRBJ2-7	TRBD1	CASSPQGQGYREQYF	TGTGCCAGCAGCCCCCAGGGACAGGGATACCGCGAGCAGTACTTC
once	TRBV7-9	TRBJ1-5	NA	CASSFGQGPLDQPQHF	TGTGCCAGCAGCTTCGGGCAGGGACCGCTAGATCAGCCCCAGCATTTT
NA	TRBV7-9	TRBJ1-1	TRBD1	CASSLSGQGKSRTEAFF	TGTGCCAGCAGCTTATCTGGACAGGGAAAGAGTAGGACTGAAGCTTTCTTT
once	TRBV14	TRBJ2-5	TRBD1	CASSRSLGTAQETQYF	TGTGCCAGCAGCCGCTCCTTAGGGACAGCCCAAGAGACCCAGTACTTC
NA	TRBV27	TRBJ1-5	NA	CASSLVGGSNQPQHF	TGTGCCAGCAGTTTGGTAGGGGGGAGCAATCAGCCCCAGCATTTT
NA	TRBV15	TRBJ2-7	NA	CATSREARALEQYF	TGTGCCACCAGCAGAGAGGCCAGGGCGCTCGAGCAGTACTTC
NA	TRBV11-3	TRBJ2-5	TRBD2	CASSQGLAPLYF	TGTGCCAGCAGCCAGGGACTAGCGCCCTTATACTTC
NA	TRBV18	TRBJ1-5	NA	CASSALQVNNQPQHF	TGTGCCAGCTCCGCGTTACAGGTCAATAATCAGCCCCAGCATTTT
NA	TRBV6-6	TRBJ1-1	NA	CASSPNGDTEAFF	TGTGCCAGCAGCCCCAATGGGGACACTGAAGCTTTCTTT
few	TRBV30	TRBJ2-2	NA	CAWSVGGGEVGELFF	TGTGCCTGGAGTGTAGGAGGGGGCGAAGTCGGGGAGCTGTTTTTT
NA	TRBV6-5	TRBJ2-3	TRBD1	CATLASGTGTDTQYF	TGTGCCACCCTCGCCTCCGGGACAGGCACAGATACGCAGTATTTT
few	TRBV10-1	TRBJ2-7	NA	CASSEGGYEQYF	TGCGCCAGCAGTGAGGGGGGCTACGAGCAGTACTTC
few	TRBV7-9	TRBJ1-4	NA	CASSPSEGWEREKLFF	TGTGCCAGCAGCCCGTCGGAGGGGTGGGAACGTGAAAAACTGTTTTTT
NA	TRBV5-5	TRBJ1-1	NA	CASSLEEGRTEAFF	TGTGCCAGCAGCTTGGAGGAGGGTCGTACTGAAGCTTTCTTT